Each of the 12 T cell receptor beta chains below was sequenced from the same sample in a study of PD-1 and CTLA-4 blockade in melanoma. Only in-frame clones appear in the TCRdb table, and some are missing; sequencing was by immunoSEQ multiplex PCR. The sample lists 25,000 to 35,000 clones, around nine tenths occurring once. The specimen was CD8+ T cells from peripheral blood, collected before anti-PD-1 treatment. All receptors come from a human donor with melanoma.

The CDR3 sequence is CASSLGVGATNQPQHF. The CDR3 DNA sequence: TGTGCCAGCAGCTTAGGAGTTGGGGCGACCAATCAGCCCCAGCATTTT. The V call is TRBV13, the J call TRBJ1-5; maybe TRBD1 (5 bases). Germline CDR1 and CDR2: PRHDT and FYEKMQ (reference sequence). Trimming cost V 0 bases and J 3 bases, with 12 bases left between them. CDR3 length: 16 residues.

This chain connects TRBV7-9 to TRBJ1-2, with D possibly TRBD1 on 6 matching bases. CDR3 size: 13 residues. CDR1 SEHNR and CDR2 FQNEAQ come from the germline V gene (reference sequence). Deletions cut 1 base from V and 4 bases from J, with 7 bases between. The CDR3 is CASSLGTVYGYTF. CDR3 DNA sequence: TGTGCCAGCAGCTTAGGGACAGTCTATGGCTACACCTTC.

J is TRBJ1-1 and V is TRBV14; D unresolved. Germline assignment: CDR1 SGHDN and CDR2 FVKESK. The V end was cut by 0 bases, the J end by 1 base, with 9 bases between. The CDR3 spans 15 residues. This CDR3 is CASSQDVRQNTEAFF. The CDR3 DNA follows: TGTGCCAGCAGCCAAGATGTCAGGCAGAACACTGAAGCTTTCTTT. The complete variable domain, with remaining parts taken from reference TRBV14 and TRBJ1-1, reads EAGVTQFPSHSVIEKGQTVTLRCDPISGHDNLYWYRRVMGKEIKFLLHFVKESKQDESGMPNNRFLAERTGGTYSTLKVQPAELEDSGVYFCASSQDVRQNTEAFFGQGTRLTVV.

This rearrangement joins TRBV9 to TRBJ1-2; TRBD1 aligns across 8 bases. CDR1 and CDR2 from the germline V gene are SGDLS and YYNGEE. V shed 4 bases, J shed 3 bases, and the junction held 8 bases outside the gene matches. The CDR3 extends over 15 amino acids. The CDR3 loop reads CASSLGGQGDYGYTF. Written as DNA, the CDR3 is TGTGCCAGCAGCCTAGGCGGACAGGGAGACTATGGCTACACCTTC. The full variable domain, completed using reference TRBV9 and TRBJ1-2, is DSGVTQTPKHLITATGQRVTLRCSPRSGDLSVYWYQQSLDQGLQFLIQYYNGEERAKGNILERFSAQQFPDLHSELNLSSLELGDSALYFCASSLGGQGDYGYTFGSGTRLTVV.

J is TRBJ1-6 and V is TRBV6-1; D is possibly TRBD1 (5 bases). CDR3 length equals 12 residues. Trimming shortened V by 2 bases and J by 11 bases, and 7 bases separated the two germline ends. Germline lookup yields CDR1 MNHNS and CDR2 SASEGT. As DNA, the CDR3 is TGTGCCAGCAGTGAACAGGGAACACCCCTCCACTTT. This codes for CASSEQGTPLHF.

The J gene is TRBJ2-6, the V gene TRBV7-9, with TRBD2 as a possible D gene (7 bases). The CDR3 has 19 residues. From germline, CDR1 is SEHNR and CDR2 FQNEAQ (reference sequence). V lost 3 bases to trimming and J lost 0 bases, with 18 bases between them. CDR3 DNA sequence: TGTGCCAGCAGCTTCCGTTCGGGGGGCGGGGGCTCTGGGGCCAACGTCCTGACTTTC. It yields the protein CASSFRSGGGGSGANVLTF. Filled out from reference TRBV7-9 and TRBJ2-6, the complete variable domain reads DTGVSQNPRHKITKRGQNVTFRCDPISEHNRLYWYRQTLGQGPEFLTYFQNEAQLEKSRLLSDRFSAERPKGSFSTLEIQRTEQGDSAMYLCASSFRSGGGGSGANVLTFGAGSRLTVL.

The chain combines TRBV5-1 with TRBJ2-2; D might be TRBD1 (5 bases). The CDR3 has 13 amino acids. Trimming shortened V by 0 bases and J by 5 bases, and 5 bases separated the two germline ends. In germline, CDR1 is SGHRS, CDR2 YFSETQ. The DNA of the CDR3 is TGCGCCAGCAGCTTGGAGGGGACCGGGGAGCTGTTTTTT. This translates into CASSLEGTGELFF.

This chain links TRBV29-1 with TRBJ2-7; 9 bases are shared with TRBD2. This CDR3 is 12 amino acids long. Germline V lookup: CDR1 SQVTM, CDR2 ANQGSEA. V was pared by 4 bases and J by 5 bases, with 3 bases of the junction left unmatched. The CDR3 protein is CSVGLAVDEQYF. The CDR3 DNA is TGCAGCGTTGGACTAGCGGTGGACGAGCAGTACTTC.

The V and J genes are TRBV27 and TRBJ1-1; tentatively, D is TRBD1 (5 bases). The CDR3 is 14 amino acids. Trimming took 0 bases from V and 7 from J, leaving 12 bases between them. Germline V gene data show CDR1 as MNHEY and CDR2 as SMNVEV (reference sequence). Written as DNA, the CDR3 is TGTGCCAGCAGTTTATCGGGGCTGCGCGGTGAAGCTTTCTTT. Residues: CASSLSGLRGEAFF.

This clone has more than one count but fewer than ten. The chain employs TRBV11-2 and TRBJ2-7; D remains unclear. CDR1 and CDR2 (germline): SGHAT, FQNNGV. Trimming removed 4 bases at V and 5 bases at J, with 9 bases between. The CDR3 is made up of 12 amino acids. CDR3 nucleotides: TGTGCCAGCAGCTCGGCCGTCCACGAGCAGTACTTC. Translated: CASSSAVHEQYF.

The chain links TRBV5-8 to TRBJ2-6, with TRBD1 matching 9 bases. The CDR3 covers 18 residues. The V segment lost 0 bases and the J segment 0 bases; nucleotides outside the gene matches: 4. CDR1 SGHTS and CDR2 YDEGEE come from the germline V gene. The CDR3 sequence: CASSLGGTGISGANVLTF. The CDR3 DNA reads TGTGCCAGCAGCTTGGGCGGGACAGGGATCTCTGGGGCCAACGTCCTGACTTTC.

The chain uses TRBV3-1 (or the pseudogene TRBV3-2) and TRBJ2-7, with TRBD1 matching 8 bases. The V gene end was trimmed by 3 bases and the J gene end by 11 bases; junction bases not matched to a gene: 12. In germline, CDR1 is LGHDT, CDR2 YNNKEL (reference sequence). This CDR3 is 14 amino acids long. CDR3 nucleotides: TGTGCCAGCAGCCAGCGACAACTTCAGGGGGCAAAGTACTTC. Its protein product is CASSQRQLQGAKYF.